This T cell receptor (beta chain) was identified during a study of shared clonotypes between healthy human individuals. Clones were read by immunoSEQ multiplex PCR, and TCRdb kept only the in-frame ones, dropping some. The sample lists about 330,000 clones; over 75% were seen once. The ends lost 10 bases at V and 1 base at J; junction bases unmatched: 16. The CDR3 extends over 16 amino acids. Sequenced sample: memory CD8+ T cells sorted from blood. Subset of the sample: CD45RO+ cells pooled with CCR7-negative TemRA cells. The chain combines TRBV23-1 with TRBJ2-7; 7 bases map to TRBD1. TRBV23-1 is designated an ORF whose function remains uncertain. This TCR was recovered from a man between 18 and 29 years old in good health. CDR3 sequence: CATSPGRTGSSYEQYF. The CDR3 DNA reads TGCGCCACCTCGCCGGGGCGGACAGGATCTTCCTACGAGCAGTACTTC.